This TCR beta chain was profiled in a study of beta chain features in type 1 diabetes. General observations from the study: Insertions at VDJ junctions were less frequent in type 1 diabetes patients. These patients also deleted more nucleotides at the same junctions.

This clone has just a few counts. The antigen is unknown. The whole isolated RNA underwent reverse transcription, so sequencing captured expressed TCRB transcripts. The method was immunoSEQ multiplex PCR; TCRdb's version includes in-frame clones alone and lacks a portion of them. The sample includes over 300,000 clones, under 8.5% seen only once; the top ten take 0.44%. This CDR3 has 15 residues. The receptor was isolated from a woman aged 18-29 years in good health. The sample taken for sequencing was central memory CD4+ T cells from blood. V is TRBV21-1 and J is TRBJ1-1; the table's D call, TRBD1, has no DNA check behind it. TRBV21-1 is listed as a pseudogene. The CDR3 DNA reads as TGTGCCAGCAGCAACCCAGGGGGCACTAACACTGAAGCTTTCTTT. This gives the protein CASSNPGGTNTEAFF.